Listed here are 21 T cell receptor beta chains from one sample, sequenced in a study of blood T cells in healthy people across ages. A J-beta primer mix and a sample-barcoded 5' primer were used in a second PCR of roughly 6 to 12 cycles. TCRdb reanalysed the 5' RACE reads using MiXCR and keeps one entry per CDR3 protein. The sample shows hundreds of thousands of distinct CDR3 sequences, approximately 30% of them seen only once. Specimen: blood. The receptors originated from a woman of 80 years or more in good health.

On this clonotype: Just one base apart from a much larger clone, this may be a read error. The V and J genes are TRBV6-6 and TRBJ2-4, with TRBD2 as a possible D gene (6 bases). Germline-derived CDR1 and CDR2 are MNHNY and SVGAGI (reference sequence). V lost 0 bases and J 13 bases, leaving 16 bases between the germline ends. This CDR3 region has 14 residues. CDR3 nucleotides: TGTGCCAGCAGTTACTCGAACATTCGCAGCGGGCAGTACTTC. This sequence encodes CASSYSNIRSGQYF.

This clonotype was detected only a few times. The chain carries TRBV6-2 or TRBV6-3 and TRBJ2-4, with 9 bases fitting TRBD1. Germline CDR1 is MNHEY and CDR2 is SVGEGT. V shed 5 bases, J shed 1 base, and the junction held 18 bases outside the gene matches. The CDR3 length is 20 residues. The DNA for the CDR3 is TGTGCCAGCAGTCCCGGGACAGGGCGGTCAAGTAGTATCGCCAAAAACATTCAGTACTTC. It encodes CASSPGTGRSSSIAKNIQYF.

The chain is built from TRBV7-2 and TRBJ2-5, with 9 bases lining up with TRBD1. J was trimmed by 7 bases and V by 5 bases; bases with no gene match: 8. The germline gives CDR1 SGHTA, CDR2 FQGNSA. The CDR3 has 14 amino acids. The CDR3, as DNA: TGTGCCAGCAGCCCCGGGACAGGGAGGGGGACCCAGTACTTC. Its protein product is CASSPGTGRGTQYF.

This clonotype occurred many times. The chain is built from TRBV7-2 and TRBJ1-6, with 8 bases lining up with TRBD1. V shed 1 base and J 2 bases; nucleotides not matched to a gene: 4. The germline CDR1 and CDR2 sequences are SGHTA and FQGNSA. The CDR3 is 17 residues long. The CDR3 nucleotides read TGTGCCAGCAGCTTAGTCACAGGGGGTACCTATAATTCACCCCTCCACTTT. Translation gives CASSLVTGGTYNSPLHF.

This clonotype turned up a few times. The chain joins TRBV24-1 to TRBJ2-1; TRBD2 might be the D (5 bases). Germline V gene lookup returns CDR1 KGHDR and CDR2 SFDVKD. The V and J ends lost 4 bases and 9 bases respectively, with 9 bases between them. The CDR3 consists of 12 residues. CDR3 amino acids: CATSEGGGEQFF. In DNA, the CDR3 is TGTGCCACCAGTGAAGGCGGAGGTGAGCAGTTCTTC.

This chain links TRBV24-1 with TRBJ1-1; 12 nucleotides match TRBD1. The CDR3 is 14 amino acids. CDR1 is KGHDR, CDR2 SFDVKD, per germline. The trim removed 3 bases at V and 10 bases at J, leaving 5 bases unmatched. In nucleotides, the CDR3 is TGTGCCACCAGTGATACCGGGACAGGGGGCCCAGCTTTCTTT. Translation gives CATSDTGTGGPAFF.

Note on this clonotype: A much larger clone sits a single nucleotide away, making a read error possible. The chain uses TRBV27 and TRBJ2-5; the D call may be TRBD1 or TRBD2 (6 bases each). The CDR3 runs to 14 residues. Trimming took off 3 bases at V and 11 bases at J, with 19 bases between the two ends. Germline CDR1 and CDR2: MNHEY and SMNVEV (reference sequence). The CDR3: CASSFRGGINEQYF. The CDR3 DNA reads TGTGCCAGCAGTTTCAGGGGCGGGATCAATGAGCAGTACTTC.

A few counts support this clonotype. J is TRBJ2-5 and V is TRBV18; perhaps TRBD1 as D (6 bases). Germline V gene sequence: CDR1 KGHSH, CDR2 LQKENI. Between the trimmed V and J ends, which lost 5 bases and 11 bases, there was a span of 24 bases. The CDR3 has 15 residues. The CDR3 is CASSSLGAEGNEQYF. The DNA for the CDR3 is TGTGCCAGCTCATCCTTGGGGGCAGAGGGCAATGAGCAGTACTTC.

Notes on this clonotype: Given a much more abundant clone one base away, this may be a read error. V usage is TRBV6-1 and J usage is TRBJ2-3; TRBD1 matches at 7 bases. This CDR3 is built from 16 residues. J gave up 5 bases and V 2 bases, and 10 bases lay outside the gene matches. CDR1 MNHNS and CDR2 SASEGT come from the germline V gene. CDR3 nucleotide sequence: TGTGCCAGCAGTGAAATGGGAACAGGGGCTCGAGATACGCAGTATTTT. Translating gives CASSEMGTGARDTQYF.

This clonotype was seen many times. The chain joins TRBV30 to TRBJ2-2, with D unclear. CDR3 length: 13 amino acids. Germline CDR1 GTSNPN, CDR2 SVGIG (reference sequence). V was cut by 5 bases and J by 6 bases, with 13 bases left in between. The CDR3 nucleotides are TGTGCCTGGGGGGTCTCTGGTGCCGGGGAGCTGTTTTTT. Protein: CAWGVSGAGELFF.

In this sample, this clonotype turned up many times. CDR3 protein: CATSRDPAAGTDTQYF. The CDR3 DNA follows: TGTGCCACCAGCAGAGATCCCGCGGCCGGCACAGATACGCAGTATTTT. This sequence joins TRBV15 and TRBJ2-3; D is undetermined. V shed 0 bases and J shed 1 base, with 11 bases lying between them. In germline, CDR1 is LNHNV, CDR2 YYDKDF (reference sequence). The CDR3 covers 16 residues.

The CDR3 sequence is CASSQGGADASKDYTF. The CDR3 DNA is TGTGCCAGCAGCCAGGGGGGGGCGGACGCATCGAAGGACTACACCTTC. The chain is built from TRBV4-2 and TRBJ1-2; TRBD1 is a possible D gene (6 bases). The V gene lost 3 bases and the J gene lost 10 bases, with 24 bases spanning the gap. The CDR3 loop spans 16 amino acids. Germline V gene lookup returns CDR1 LGHNA and CDR2 YNFKEQ.

This clonotype occurred many times. The chain is built from TRBV28 and TRBJ2-7, with a possible D match to TRBD2 (5 bases). CDR1 is MDHEN and CDR2 is SYDVKM in the germline V gene. Trimming pared 5 bases from V and 4 bases from J, leaving 18 bases between. The CDR3 consists of 15 residues. The CDR3 region has the DNA TGTGCCAGCAGTAACTCGGAGGTTTTGTTGTACGAGCAGTACTTC. Protein product: CASSNSEVLLYEQYF.

In its sample, this clonotype was seen many times. The chain joins TRBV20-1 to TRBJ2-1; 9 nucleotides align to TRBD2. The CDR3 consists of 13 residues. From germline, CDR1 is DFQATT and CDR2 SNEGSKA (reference sequence). The CDR3 spells CSVRGGAIDEQFF. The CDR3, as DNA: TGCAGCGTTCGCGGGGGGGCCATCGATGAGCAGTTCTTC.

This clonotype has ten or more counts. V usage is TRBV9 and J usage is TRBJ2-5, with 12 nucleotides matching TRBD2. CDR1 SGDLS and CDR2 YYNGEE come from the germline V gene. The CDR3 runs 15 residues. V lost 6 bases, J lost 2 bases, and 5 bases stayed unmatched. Here the CDR3 DNA reads TGTGCCAGCACCTGGACTAGCGGGGAACAAGAGACCCAGTACTTC. Translating gives CASTWTSGEQETQYF.

For this clonotype: This may come from a read error, since a much larger clone is one base off. The chain links TRBV20-1 to TRBJ2-7; D possibly corresponds to TRBD2 (6 bases). The DNA end is more similar to TRBJ2-5, so the J call may be wrong. Germline values: CDR1 DFQATT, CDR2 SNEGSKA (reference sequence). This CDR3 spans 14 amino acids. Here the CDR3 DNA reads TGCAGTGGGGGGGACTTAAACATCGAGGAGACCCAGTACTTC. It translates to CSGGDLNIEETQYF.

For this clonotype: A much larger clone lies a single base off, so this may be a read error. The chain recombines TRBV4-3 with TRBJ1-1, with 9 bases that match TRBD1. This CDR3 has 15 amino acids. V lost 0 bases to trimming and J lost 1 base; unmatched junction nucleotides: 0. The germline gives CDR1 LGHNA, CDR2 YSLEER. DNA of the CDR3: TGCGCCAGCAGCCAAGAGGGACAGGGGAACACTGAAGCTTTCTTT. Translated: CASSQEGQGNTEAFF.

For this clonotype: A much larger clone lies one base from this, so it may be a read error. The chain carries TRBV28 and TRBJ1-6; possible D gene TRBD1, 5 bases. The CDR3 has 18 amino acids. The germline gives CDR1 MDHEN, CDR2 SYDVKM. The V and J ends lost 7 bases and 11 bases respectively, with 30 bases between them. As DNA, the CDR3 is TGTGCCAGCACTACCCCCTCGTTAGGGGCGAAAAAAGGGGCACCCCTCCACTTT. Protein: CASTTPSLGAKKGAPLHF.

Remarks on this clonotype: A single base separates this from a much larger clone, so it may be a read error. J is TRBJ2-7 and V is TRBV20-1; no definite D call. Germline CDR1 is DFQATT and CDR2 is SNEGSKA (reference sequence). The CDR3 is 13 amino acids. Trimming pared 3 bases from V and 6 bases from J, leaving 15 bases between. CDR3 loop: CSASDQVGFEQYF. The CDR3 DNA is TGCAGTGCTAGCGACCAGGTAGGGTTCGAGCAGTACTTC.

At least ten counts were recorded for this clonotype. The chain employs TRBV11-2 and TRBJ2-3, with 11 bases matching TRBD1. CDR3 length: 16 amino acids. The germline V gene has CDR1 SGHAT and CDR2 FQNNGV. V gave up 4 bases and J gave up 1 base; unmatched junction bases: 4. CDR3 in amino acids: CASSSGQGAGTDTQYF. DNA of the CDR3: TGTGCCAGCAGCTCCGGACAGGGGGCTGGCACAGATACGCAGTATTTT.

This clonotype was seen at least ten times. V and J are TRBV27 and TRBJ1-4, with D possibly being TRBD1 (6 bases). This CDR3 is 14 amino acids long. V dropped 5 bases and J dropped 0 bases, with 7 bases sitting between them. The germline CDR1 and CDR2 sequences are MNHEY and SMNVEV (reference sequence). CDR3 nucleotides: TGTGCCAGCAGTCCAGGGGCAACTAATGAAAAACTGTTTTTT. This sequence encodes CASSPGATNEKLFF.